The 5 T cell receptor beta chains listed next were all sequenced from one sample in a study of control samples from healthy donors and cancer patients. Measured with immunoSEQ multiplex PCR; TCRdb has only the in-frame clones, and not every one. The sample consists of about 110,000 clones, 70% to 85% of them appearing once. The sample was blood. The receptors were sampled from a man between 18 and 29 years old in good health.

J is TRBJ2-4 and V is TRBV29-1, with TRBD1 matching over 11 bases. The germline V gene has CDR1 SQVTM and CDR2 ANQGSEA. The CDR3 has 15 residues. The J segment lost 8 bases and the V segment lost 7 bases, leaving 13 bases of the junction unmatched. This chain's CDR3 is CSAGRGDRGWDIQYF. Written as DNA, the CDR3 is TGCAGCGCCGGTCGAGGGGACAGGGGGTGGGACATTCAGTACTTC. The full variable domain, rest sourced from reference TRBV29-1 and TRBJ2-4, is SAVISQKPSRDICQRGTSLTIQCQVDSQVTMMFWYRQQPGQSLTLIATANQGSEATYESGFVIDKFPISRPNLTFSTLTVSNMSPEDSSIYLCSAGRGDRGWDIQYFGAGTRLSVL.

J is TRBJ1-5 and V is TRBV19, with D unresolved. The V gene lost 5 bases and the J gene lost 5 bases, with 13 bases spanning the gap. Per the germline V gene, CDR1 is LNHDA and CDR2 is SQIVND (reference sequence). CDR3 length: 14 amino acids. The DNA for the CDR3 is TGTGCCAGTAGTCGTACTCCCCCCTATCAGCCCCAGCATTTT. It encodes CASSRTPPYQPQHF.

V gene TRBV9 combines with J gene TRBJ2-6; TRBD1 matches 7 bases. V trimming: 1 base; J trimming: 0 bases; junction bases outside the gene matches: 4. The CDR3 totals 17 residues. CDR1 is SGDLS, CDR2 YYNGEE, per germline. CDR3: CASSVRTGDSGANVLTF. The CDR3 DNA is TGTGCCAGCAGCGTACGGACAGGCGACTCTGGGGCCAACGTCCTGACTTTC.

DNA of the CDR3: TGTGCCTGGCGGGACAGGTTTAATTCACCCCTCCACTTT. It encodes CAWRDRFNSPLHF. The chain carries TRBV30 and TRBJ1-6; 8 bases are a match to TRBD1. The CDR3 covers 13 residues. The germline gives CDR1 GTSNPN, CDR2 SVGIG (reference sequence). J was trimmed by 6 bases and V by 5 bases; bases with no gene match: 3. Supplemented by reference TRBV30 and TRBJ1-6, the full variable domain reads SQTIHQWPATLVQPVGSPLSLECTVEGTSNPNLYWYRQAAGRGLQLLFYSVGIGQISSEVPQNLSASRPQDRQFILSSKKLLLSDSGFYLCAWRDRFNSPLHFGNGTRLTVT.

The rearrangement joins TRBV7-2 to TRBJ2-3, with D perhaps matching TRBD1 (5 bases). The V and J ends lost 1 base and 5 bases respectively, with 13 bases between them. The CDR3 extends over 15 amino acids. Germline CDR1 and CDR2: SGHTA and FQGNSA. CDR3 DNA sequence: TGTGCCAGCAGCTTAGTTGGAAGGGGCAGAGATACGCAGTATTTT. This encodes CASSLVGRGRDTQYF.